These 27 T cell receptor beta chains were sequenced from one sample in a study of identical twins. One entry per CDR3 protein, called by TCRdb with MiXCR from the 5' RACE reads. Of roughly 240,000 distinct CDR3 sequences listed, 5.5% to 8% are singletons. These data were also filed under a second study, of yellow fever vaccine responses in identical twins.

Sequenced: memory (CD45RO+) T cells sorted from blood. The receptors here all came from a woman aged 18-35 years in good health.

The sample holds one count of this clonotype. V and J are TRBV27 and TRBJ2-3, with 7 positions matching TRBD1. The CDR3 spans 16 residues. The germline V gene has CDR1 MNHEY and CDR2 SMNVEV (reference sequence). With V trimmed by 5 bases and J by 5 bases, 13 bases remained unmatched. The CDR3 region is CASSQQGGYIKDTQYF. CDR3 bases: TGTGCCAGCAGTCAGCAAGGGGGCTACATTAAAGATACGCAGTATTTT.

The rearrangement uses TRBV20-1 and TRBJ2-5; 8 bases match TRBD2. Germline loops: CDR1 DFQATT, CDR2 SNEGSKA (reference sequence). Trimming at V came to 2 bases and at J to 3 bases, leaving 8 bases not matched to a gene. The CDR3 sequence is 15 residues long. The CDR3 loop is CSARKAGLEKETQYF. The CDR3 nucleotides are TGCAGTGCTAGAAAAGCGGGACTAGAAAAAGAGACCCAGTACTTC.

The rearrangement links TRBV10-3 to TRBJ2-3, with 13 bases fitting TRBD2. CDR3 length: 18 residues. Germline values: CDR1 ENHRY, CDR2 SYGVKD. Losses at the gene ends were 0 bases for V and 2 bases for J; bases not matched to a gene: 5. The CDR3 spells CAISESRTSGGLTDTQYF. The CDR3 region has the DNA TGTGCCATCAGTGAGTCCAGGACTAGCGGGGGACTCACAGATACGCAGTATTTT.

In this sample, this clonotype turned up a few times. This sequence joins TRBV2 and TRBJ2-3; 7 bases line up with TRBD1. This CDR3 has 14 amino acids. Per germline, CDR1 SNHLY and CDR2 FYNNEI. Germline trimming cut 7 bases from V and 0 bases from J; bases unmatched to any gene: 4. Here the CDR3 reads CASKGQLSTDTQYF. In DNA form, the CDR3 reads TGTGCCAGCAAGGGACAGCTTAGCACAGATACGCAGTATTTT.

The sample holds many counts of this clonotype. V is TRBV12-3 or TRBV12-4 and J is TRBJ2-1, with 11 bases that match TRBD2. V shed 6 bases, J shed 8 bases, and the junction held 6 bases outside the gene matches. The CDR3 is made up of 14 amino acids. The CDR3 DNA is TGTGCCAGCAGCTTTAGCGGGGGGGCCGATGAGCAGTTCTTC. Protein product: CASSFSGGADEQFF.

This clonotype was seen more than once but under ten times. V is TRBV7-9 and J is TRBJ2-1; D not resolved. The CDR3 has 12 amino acids. V gave up 7 bases and J gave up 9 bases, with 13 bases separating them. The germline CDR1 and CDR2 sequences are SEHNR and FQNEAQ (reference sequence). In DNA form, the CDR3 reads TGTGCCAGCACCTATAGACCGGGTGAGCAGTTCTTC. This gives the protein CASTYRPGEQFF.

This clonotype was counted at least ten times. The chain uses TRBV29-1 and TRBJ2-5; 10 positions match TRBD2. This CDR3 spans 14 amino acids. J was trimmed by 4 bases and V by 6 bases; bases with no gene match: 8. Germline CDR1 reads SQVTM; CDR2 reads ANQGSEA. CDR3 bases: TGCAGCGTGGGGGCTAGCGGGAGTGCAGAGACCCAGTACTTC. Residues: CSVGASGSAETQYF.

V is TRBV7-6 and J is TRBJ2-5, with 8 bases matching TRBD1. There are 15 residues in the CDR3. CDR1 and CDR2 (germline): SGHVS, FNYEAQ. J lost 5 bases, V lost 5 bases, and 10 bases had no gene match. CDR3: CASSTGQGRAETQYF. In DNA, the CDR3 is TGTGCCAGCAGCACCGGACAGGGTAGGGCGGAGACCCAGTACTTC.

This clonotype was counted many times. V and J are TRBV29-1 and TRBJ2-1, with TRBD2 matching 11 bases. This CDR3 region has 15 residues. Losses at the gene ends were 6 bases for V and 7 bases for J; bases not matched to a gene: 11. Germline V gene lookup returns CDR1 SQVTM and CDR2 ANQGSEA. CDR3 protein: CSVIPLAGGVNEQFF. CDR3 nucleotides: TGCAGCGTCATACCTCTAGCGGGAGGTGTGAATGAGCAGTTCTTC.

J is TRBJ2-7 and V is TRBV9; D remains unclear. Germline-derived CDR1 and CDR2 are SGDLS and YYNGEE. The CDR3 is 13 residues long. Trimming left V 3 bases short and J 5 bases short, with 12 bases between. Written as DNA, the CDR3 is TGTGCCAGCAGCGCATCTCAGAAGGACGAGCAGTACTTC. Translating gives CASSASQKDEQYF.

This clonotype was recorded at least ten times. This sequence joins TRBV12-3 or TRBV12-4 and TRBJ2-1, with 7 positions matching TRBD2. This CDR3 comprises 14 residues. The V segment lost 7 bases and the J segment 8 bases; nucleotides outside the gene matches: 11. The CDR3 region is CASTPIIAGDEQFF. The CDR3 DNA reads TGTGCCAGCACCCCGATCATCGCGGGGGATGAGCAGTTCTTC.

The rearrangement joins TRBV9 to TRBJ2-5; 9 bases align to TRBD2. Germline trimming cut 7 bases from V and 6 bases from J; bases unmatched to any gene: 7. Looked up from germline, CDR1 is SGDLS and CDR2 is YYNGEE. The CDR3 extends over 13 amino acids. The CDR3: CASRRSGRKTQYF. The CDR3 DNA is TGTGCCAGCCGGAGGAGCGGGAGGAAGACCCAGTACTTC.

The table lists this clonotype with a few counts. The chain carries TRBV29-1 and TRBJ1-2; the D is unclear. In germline, CDR1 is SQVTM, CDR2 ANQGSEA. Trimming shortened V by 7 bases and J by 6 bases, and 9 bases separated the two germline ends. The CDR3 has 10 amino acids. CDR3 region: CSADEDGYTF. The CDR3, as DNA: TGCAGCGCCGACGAGGATGGCTACACCTTC.

The J gene is TRBJ1-2, the V gene TRBV5-5; D gene uncertain. The CDR3 spans 15 residues. V lost 1 base to trimming and J lost 1 base, with 11 bases between them. Germline V CDR1 and CDR2: SGHKS, YYEKEE (reference sequence). CDR3 in amino acids: CASSLTQILNYGYTF. The CDR3 DNA sequence: TGTGCCAGCAGCTTGACCCAGATTCTTAACTATGGCTACACCTTC.

This sequence joins TRBV28 and TRBJ2-3, with D perhaps TRBD2 (5 bases). This CDR3 comprises 14 residues. The germline V and J ends were trimmed by 3 bases and 0 bases, with 7 bases remaining between them. Germline loops: CDR1 MDHEN, CDR2 SYDVKM. CDR3 coding DNA: TGTGCCAGCAGTTTTTGGGAGAGCACAGATACGCAGTATTTT. Encoded protein: CASSFWESTDTQYF.

CDR3 bases: TGTGCCAGCAGCTTGGTGGGAGGGGGCGCAAGTGAAGCTTTCTTT. Its protein is CASSLVGGGASEAFF. The chain is built from TRBV5-5 and TRBJ1-1; 7 bases match TRBD1. J lost 7 bases, V lost 0 bases, and 9 bases had no gene match. Germline V lookup: CDR1 SGHKS, CDR2 YYEKEE (reference sequence). The CDR3 loop spans 15 amino acids.

The chain uses TRBV12-3 or TRBV12-4 and TRBJ2-2; D assignment may be TRBD1 or TRBD2 (5 bases each). Trimming took off 6 bases at V and 5 bases at J, with 13 bases between the two ends. CDR3 length: 14 residues. The CDR3 loop reads CASRDSGGTGELFF. Here the CDR3 DNA reads TGTGCCAGCAGGGACTCTGGGGGTACCGGGGAGCTGTTTTTT.

The sample holds a few counts of this clonotype. The chain recombines TRBV5-1 with TRBJ2-4; D is perhaps TRBD2 (7 bases). Germline CDR1 and CDR2: SGHRS and YFSETQ. CDR3 length: 18 residues. Trimming left V 0 bases short and J 1 base short, with 17 bases between. CDR3 coding DNA: TGCGCCAGCAGCTTGGCCGCGGGGGCTTTTTCTGCCAAAAACATTCAGTACTTC. This gives the protein CASSLAAGAFSAKNIQYF.

This clonotype was observed a handful of times. The chain recombines TRBV7-6 with TRBJ2-7, with D possibly matching TRBD2 (6 bases). Trimming took off 5 bases at V and 1 base at J, with 12 bases between the two ends. Germline assignment: CDR1 SGHVS and CDR2 FNYEAQ. The CDR3 is made up of 14 amino acids. CDR3 DNA sequence: TGTGCCAGCAGCCGGGAGTCAGGATCCTACGAGCAGTACTTC. It translates to CASSRESGSYEQYF.

This clonotype was observed a few times. The V and J genes are TRBV20-1 and TRBJ2-1; TRBD2 matches at 10 bases. V lost 1 base, J lost 0 bases, and 3 bases stayed unmatched. Germline CDR1 DFQATT, CDR2 SNEGSKA (reference sequence). This CDR3 comprises 16 residues. The DNA for the CDR3 is TGCAGTGCTAGAGTGGGACTAGCGTTCTCCTACAATGAGCAGTTCTTC. This codes for CSARVGLAFSYNEQFF.

This clonotype showed up just a few times. The chain combines TRBV20-1 with TRBJ1-4; 8 bases are a match to TRBD1. This CDR3 is built from 15 residues. CDR1 and CDR2 from the germline V gene are DFQATT and SNEGSKA (reference sequence). The J segment lost 4 bases and the V segment lost 3 bases, leaving 7 bases of the junction unmatched. CDR3 residues: CSAREDRDSNEKLFF. CDR3 DNA sequence: TGCAGTGCTAGGGAGGACAGGGACAGTAATGAAAAACTGTTTTTT.

J is TRBJ2-1 and V is TRBV28, with 12 bases identical to TRBD2. The CDR3 contains 19 residues. The ends lost 6 bases at V and 5 bases at J; junction bases unmatched: 17. In germline, CDR1 is MDHEN, CDR2 SYDVKM. The CDR3 DNA is TGTGCCAGCAGGTTAAATCGACTAGCGGGAGCCGCCGTCCACAATGAGCAGTTCTTC. Protein product: CASRLNRLAGAAVHNEQFF.

This clonotype was found many times. The V and J genes are TRBV7-9 and TRBJ2-3; the match to TRBD2 covers 9 bases. This CDR3 has 15 residues. V was clipped by 4 bases and J by 2 bases; unmatched bases: 4. Germline V gene lookup returns CDR1 SEHNR and CDR2 FQNEAQ (reference sequence). The CDR3 spells CASSSSGGPTDTQYF. CDR3 sequence (DNA): TGTGCCAGCAGCTCAAGCGGGGGGCCCACAGATACGCAGTATTTT.

This clonotype occurred many times. The J gene is TRBJ2-3, the V gene TRBV20-1, with TRBD2 matching over 12 bases. Germline V CDR1 and CDR2: DFQATT, SNEGSKA (reference sequence). The CDR3 runs to 18 residues. The J segment lost 1 base and the V segment lost 0 bases, leaving 8 bases of the junction unmatched. The CDR3: CSAREDYRLAGGTDTQYF. CDR3 coding DNA: TGCAGTGCTAGAGAGGACTATCGACTAGCGGGAGGCACAGATACGCAGTATTTT.

The chain employs TRBV10-2 and TRBJ2-1; 9 bases fit TRBD2. V was pared by 7 bases and J by 4 bases, with 14 bases of the junction left unmatched. CDR1 is WSHSY, CDR2 SAAADI, per germline. The CDR3 covers 17 residues. In nucleotides, the CDR3 is TGCGCCAGCAATGGGGCTAGCGGGGCCACCGGGTACAATGAGCAGTTCTTC. Its protein is CASNGASGATGYNEQFF.

This clonotype has a count of ten or more. The V call is TRBV5-1, the J call TRBJ2-1; TRBD1 agrees at 10 bases. J lost 5 bases, V lost 2 bases, and 4 bases had no gene match. This CDR3 comprises 15 residues. The germline V gene encodes CDR1 SGHRS and CDR2 YFSETQ. The CDR3 sequence is CASSFIGQGDNEQFF. CDR3 DNA sequence: TGCGCCAGCAGCTTCATAGGACAGGGGGACAATGAGCAGTTCTTC.

Only a few counts were recorded for this clonotype. J is TRBJ2-1 and V is TRBV6-5; the match to TRBD2 covers 9 bases. V was clipped by 6 bases and J by 4 bases; unmatched bases: 13. Germline V gives CDR1 MNHEY, CDR2 SVGAGI. The CDR3 covers 17 residues. The CDR3, as DNA: TGTGCCAGCAGCTACCTAGCGGGATTGGGGGGGTACAATGAGCAGTTCTTC. Amino acid sequence: CASSYLAGLGGYNEQFF.